This T cell receptor (beta chain) was retrieved from a study of vaccination and CD4 T cells after COVID-19. This clonotype is labeled medium-sized. What it binds is unknown. Sequencing of cultured CD4+ T cell DNA used the Oncomine TCR Beta short-read assay. MiXCR, run by TCRdb on the PCR reads, gives a single entry per CDR3 protein. This sample carries roughly 19,000 distinct CDR3 sequences, approximately 57% of them seen once, and the ten largest clones take 7% to 8.5%. CDR1 is SGHTA, CDR2 FQGNSA, per germline. The CDR3 is 13 residues long. The V gene lost 4 bases and the J gene lost 4 bases, with 10 bases spanning the gap. The treatment was: roughly 10-day PBMC culture with coronavirus spike peptide pools or control peptides (ViraFEST assay).

The sample was CD4+ T cells from blood, cultured in vitro, taken before SARS-CoV-2 vaccination. The receptor was derived from a human donor who had recovered from COVID-19. V is TRBV7-2 and J is TRBJ2-5, with D perhaps matching TRBD1 (5 bases). The CDR3 region is CASSSRQRETQYF. In DNA form, the CDR3 reads TGTGCCAGCAGCTCCAGACAGAGAGAGACCCAGTACTTC.